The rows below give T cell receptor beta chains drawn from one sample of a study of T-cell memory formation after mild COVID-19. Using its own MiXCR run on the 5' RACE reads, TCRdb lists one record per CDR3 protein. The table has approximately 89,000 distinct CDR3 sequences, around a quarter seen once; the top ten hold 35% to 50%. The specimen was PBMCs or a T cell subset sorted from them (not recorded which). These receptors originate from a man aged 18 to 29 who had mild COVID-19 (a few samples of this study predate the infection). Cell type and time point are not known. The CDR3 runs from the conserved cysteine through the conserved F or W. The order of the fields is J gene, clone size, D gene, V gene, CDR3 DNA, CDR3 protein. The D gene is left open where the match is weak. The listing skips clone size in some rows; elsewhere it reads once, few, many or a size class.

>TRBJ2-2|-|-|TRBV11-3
TGTGCCAGCAGCTTACAGAACACCGGGGAGCTGTTTTTT
CASSLQNTGELFF
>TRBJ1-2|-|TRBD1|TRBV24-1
TGTGCCACCAGTGATCTGACAGGGGCCTATGGCTACACCTTC
CATSDLTGAYGYTF
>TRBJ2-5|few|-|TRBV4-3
TGCGCCAGCAGCCAAGTTCAGCAAGAGACCCAGTACTTC
CASSQVQQETQYF
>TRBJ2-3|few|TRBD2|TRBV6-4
TGTGCCAGCAGTGACTCGGCTAGCGGGGGAGCAGATACGCAGTATTTT
CASSDSASGGADTQYF
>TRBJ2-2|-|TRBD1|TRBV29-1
TGCAGCGCCTCCCTAGGGCAGGGGGCATCCTATCCGGTCGGGGAGCTGTTTTTT
CSASLGQGASYPVGELFF
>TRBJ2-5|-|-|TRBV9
TGTGCCAGCAGCTTAGACCCTAAAGAGACCCAGTACTTC
CASSLDPKETQYF
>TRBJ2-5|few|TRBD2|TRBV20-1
TGCAGTGCTAGAGAGCTAACTAGCGGCCAAGAGACCCAGTACTTC
CSARELTSGQETQYF
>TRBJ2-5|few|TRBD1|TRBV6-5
TGTGCCAGCAGGGGACAGGTGGGGTTGGAGACCCAGTACTTC
CASRGQVGLETQYF
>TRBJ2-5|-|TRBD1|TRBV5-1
TGCGCCAGCAGCTTGAGGGGGCCCCAAGAGACCCAGTACTTC
CASSLRGPQETQYF
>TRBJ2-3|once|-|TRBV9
TGTGCCAGCAGCGCCCAAGGGAGTGGCACAGATACGCAGTATTTT
CASSAQGSGTDTQYF
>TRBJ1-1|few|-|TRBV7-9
TGTGCCAGCAGCATCTTCTTGAACACTGAAGCTTTCTTT
CASSIFLNTEAFF
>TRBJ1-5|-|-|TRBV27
TGTGCCAGCAGTTGGAAAGATAGCAATCAGCCCCAGCATTTT
CASSWKDSNQPQHF
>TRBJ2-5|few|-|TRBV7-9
TGTGCCAGCAGCTCCAGCCCGGGGCACAACAGGAGAGTGTACCAAGAGACCCAGTACTTC
CASSSSPGHNRRVYQETQYF
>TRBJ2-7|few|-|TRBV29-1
TGCAGCGTTGGGGACGGCTACGAGCAGTACTTC
CSVGDGYEQYF
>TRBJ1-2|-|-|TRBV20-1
TGCAGTGCCCCGAGGGGGGGTCCTCCTTATGGCTACACCTTC
CSAPRGGPPYGYTF
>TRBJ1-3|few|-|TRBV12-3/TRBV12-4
TGTGCCAGCAGTTCAGTCAGGGGAAACACCATATATTTT
CASSSVRGNTIYF
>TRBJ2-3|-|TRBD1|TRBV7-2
TGTGCCAGTAGAGGACAGGGGGCGCAAACTGCCACAGATACGCAGTATTTT
CASRGQGAQTATDTQYF
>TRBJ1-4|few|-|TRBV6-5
TGTGCCAGCAGCCCCCAACGGGGTTGGGAGAATGAAAAACTGTTTTTT
CASSPQRGWENEKLFF
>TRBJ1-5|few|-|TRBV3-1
TGTGCCAGCAGCCATTACTCGGGGACTGGGGTTGGCAATCAGCCCCAGCATTTT
CASSHYSGTGVGNQPQHF
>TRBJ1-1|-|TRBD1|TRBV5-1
TGCGCCAGCAGCCCCCTGGGACAGGGAAACACTGAAGCTTTCTTT
CASSPLGQGNTEAFF
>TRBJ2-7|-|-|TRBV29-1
TGCAGCGTTGAATCGCTGGGGCAGGAAACCTACGAGCAGTACTTC
CSVESLGQETYEQYF
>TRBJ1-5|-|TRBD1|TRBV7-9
TGTGCCAGCAGCTTAGGGGACAGGGAAGGCAATCAGCCCCAGCATTTT
CASSLGDREGNQPQHF
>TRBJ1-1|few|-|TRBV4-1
TGCGCCAGCAGCCAAGAACGCCCAGGGAACACTGAAGCTTTCTTT
CASSQERPGNTEAFF
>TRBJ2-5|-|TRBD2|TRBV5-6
TGTGCCAGCAGCCAAACTAGCGAGGAGACCCAGTACTTC
CASSQTSEETQYF
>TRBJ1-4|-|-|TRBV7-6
TGTGCCAGCAGCTTAGGATGGGCTAATGAAAAACTGTTTTTT
CASSLGWANEKLFF
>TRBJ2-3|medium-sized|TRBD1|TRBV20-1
TGCAGTGCTAGCGAACCCGACAGGGGCGCAGATACGCAGTATTTT
CSASEPDRGADTQYF
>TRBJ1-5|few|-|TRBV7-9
TGTGCCAGCAGCCCCATTGGGCCCCCGCAGCCCCAGCATTTT
CASSPIGPPQPQHF
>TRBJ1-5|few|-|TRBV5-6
TGTGCCAGCAGCTTGGCCAGTAATCAGCCCCAGCATTTT
CASSLASNQPQHF
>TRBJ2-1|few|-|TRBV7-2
TGTGCCAGCAGCTTCCGGGTAAGGGAGCAGTTCTTC
CASSFRVREQFF
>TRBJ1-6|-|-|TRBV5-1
TGCGCCAGCAGCCCACTCCAGGGGCCTAATTCACCCCTCCACTTT
CASSPLQGPNSPLHF
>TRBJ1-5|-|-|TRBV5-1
TGCGCCAGCAGCGTGACAACAGGTGGGAATCAGCCCCAGCATTTT
CASSVTTGGNQPQHF
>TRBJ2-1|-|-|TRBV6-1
TGTGCCAGCAGTGGACCCGGGAGCTCCTACAATGAGCAGTTCTTC
CASSGPGSSYNEQFF
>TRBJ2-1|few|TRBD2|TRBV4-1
TGCGCCAGCAGCCAACACCCGGGACTAGCGGGGAATGAGCAGTTCTTC
CASSQHPGLAGNEQFF
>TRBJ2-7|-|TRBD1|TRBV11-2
TGTGCCAGCAGCCCTTGGGACAGCAGGTCCTACGAGCAGTACTTC
CASSPWDSRSYEQYF
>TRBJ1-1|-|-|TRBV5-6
TGTGCCAGCAGCAGTTGGACAGAGTCGGGTAGGGCTTTCTTT
CASSSWTESGRAFF
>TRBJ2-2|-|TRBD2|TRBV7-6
TGTGCCAGCAGTACAGCGGGGGCGGACACCGGGGAGCTGTTTTTT
CASSTAGADTGELFF
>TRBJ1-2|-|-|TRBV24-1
TGTGCCACCAGTGACCGCGACCAACTCTATGGCTACACCTTC
CATSDRDQLYGYTF
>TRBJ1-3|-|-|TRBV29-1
TGCAGCGTTTGGAGTGCTGGAAACACCATATATTTT
CSVWSAGNTIYF
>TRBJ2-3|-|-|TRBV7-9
TGTGCCAGCAGCCCCCCAAGGGGCGGGGGCGATCGTAGCACAGATACGCAGTATTTT
CASSPPRGGGDRSTDTQYF
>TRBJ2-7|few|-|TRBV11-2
TGTGCCAGCAGCTTAAACTCCTACGAGCAGTACTTC
CASSLNSYEQYF